This T cell receptor beta chain was retrieved from a study of T cells after yellow fever vaccination. General observations from the study: The booster saw the reappearance of most primary-vaccination clones (approximately 96% CD4, around 88% CD8). The secondary response was weaker but peaked faster, day 5 versus 15. Clonotypes shared by both compartments, CD4 and CD8, made up a small share.

TCRdb recomputed calls from the 5' RACE reads with MiXCR, one row per CDR3 protein. The sample has 250,000 to 300,000 distinct CDR3 sequences, about an eighth seen once. CDR1 and CDR2 from the germline V gene are DFQATT and SNEGSKA (reference sequence). The CDR3 is 13 residues long. Trimming left V 5 bases short and J 7 bases short, with 18 bases between. On this clonotype itself: The antigen is undetermined.

The rearrangement joins TRBV20-1 to TRBJ2-7; D possibly uses TRBD1 or TRBD2 (5 bases each). The sequenced sample was CD4+ T cells sorted from PBMCs, obtained 45 days after the yellow fever booster vaccination. The origin of this receptor is a man aged 25-40 years who received the YFV17D yellow fever vaccine. The CDR3 sequence: CSARRGTVGEQYF. In nucleotides, the CDR3 is TGCAGTGCTCGCCGGGGCACCGTAGGAGAGCAGTACTTC.